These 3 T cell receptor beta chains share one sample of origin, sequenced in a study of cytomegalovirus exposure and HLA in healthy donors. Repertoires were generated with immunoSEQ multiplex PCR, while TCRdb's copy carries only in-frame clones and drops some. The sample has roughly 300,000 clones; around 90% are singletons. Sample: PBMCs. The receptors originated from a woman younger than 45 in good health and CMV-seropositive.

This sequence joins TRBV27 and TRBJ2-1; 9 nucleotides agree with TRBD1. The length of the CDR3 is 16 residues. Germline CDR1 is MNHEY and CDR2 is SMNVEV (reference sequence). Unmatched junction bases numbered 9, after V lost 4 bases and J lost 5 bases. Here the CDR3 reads CASSWTGARGNNEQFF. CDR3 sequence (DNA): TGTGCCAGCAGTTGGACAGGGGCGAGGGGTAACAATGAGCAGTTCTTC.

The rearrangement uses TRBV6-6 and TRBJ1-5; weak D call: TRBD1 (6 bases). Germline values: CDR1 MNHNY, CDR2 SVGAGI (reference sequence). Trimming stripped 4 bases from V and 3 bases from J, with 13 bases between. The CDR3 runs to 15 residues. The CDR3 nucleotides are TGTGCCAGCAGTTTAGGACAGCCGGACAATCAGCCCCAGCATTTT. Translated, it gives CASSLGQPDNQPQHF.

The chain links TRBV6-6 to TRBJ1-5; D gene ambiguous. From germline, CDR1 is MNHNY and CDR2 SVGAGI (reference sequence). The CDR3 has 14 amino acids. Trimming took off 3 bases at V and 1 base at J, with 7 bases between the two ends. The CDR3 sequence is CASSYFRSNQPQHF. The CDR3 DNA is TGTGCCAGCAGTTATTTTCGGAGCAATCAGCCCCAGCATTTT.